This TCR beta chain was obtained from a study of blood T cell repertoires in COVID-19. TCRdb keeps only in-frame clones here, not all; method: immunoSEQ multiplex PCR. The sample shows over 45,000 clones, about four fifths of them seen only once. Trimming at V came to 3 bases and at J to 4 bases, leaving 8 bases not matched to a gene. CDR1 is DFQATT and CDR2 is SNEGSKA in the germline V gene (reference sequence). The CDR3 runs to 14 residues. The receptor was derived from a human donor in a cohort sampled during active COVID-19. Material for sequencing was peripheral blood. The gene calls are TRBV20-1 and TRBJ2-7, with 8 bases lining up with TRBD1. The CDR3 nucleotides are TGCAGTGCTAGTCGAGGACAGGGTGTGTACGAGCAGTACTTC. Protein: CSASRGQGVYEQYF.